The rows below give T cell receptor beta chains drawn from one sample of a study of blood T cell repertoires in COVID-19. Produced via immunoSEQ multiplex PCR; TCRdb's table is partial and in-frame only. This table has about 290,000 clones, approximately 91% appearing once. The sample consisted of PBMCs or T cells enriched from blood (not recorded which). These receptors were obtained from a woman aged 40-49 years who had recovered from COVID-19. The CDR3 runs from the conserved cysteine through the conserved F or W. A D gene is named only where the DNA matches it firmly. Clone size is shown for a subset of rows, as once, few, many or a class of expanded clone.

V gene: TRBV7-2; clone size: .; D gene: TRBD1; J gene: TRBJ1-5; CDR3 DNA: TGTGCCAGCAGCCCTACAGGGGGGGACAATCAGCCCCAGCATTTT; CDR3 protein: CASSPTGGDNQPQHF
V gene: TRBV4-2; clone size: .; D gene: .; J gene: TRBJ2-7; CDR3 DNA: TGTGCCAGCAGCCAAGGGTCGAGCGAGTCCTACGAGCAGTACTTC; CDR3 protein: CASSQGSSESYEQYF
V gene: TRBV2; clone size: .; D gene: .; J gene: TRBJ2-2; CDR3 DNA: TGTGCCAGCAGTTCCGAGAGGGCCGGGGAGCTGTTTTTT; CDR3 protein: CASSSERAGELFF
V gene: TRBV9; clone size: .; D gene: .; J gene: TRBJ1-2; CDR3 DNA: TGTGCCAGCAGCGTAGGGTCTGGCCTGGGCTACACCTTC; CDR3 protein: CASSVGSGLGYTF
V gene: TRBV7-2; clone size: .; D gene: TRBD2; J gene: TRBJ2-3; CDR3 DNA: TGTGCCAGCAGCTTCCGGACTAGCGGGGGCACAGATACGCAGTATTTT; CDR3 protein: CASSFRTSGGTDTQYF
V gene: TRBV10-2; clone size: .; D gene: .; J gene: TRBJ1-2; CDR3 DNA: TGCGCCAGCAGTGAGTCGGACAGCAACTATGGCTACACCTTC; CDR3 protein: CASSESDSNYGYTF
V gene: TRBV6-5; clone size: .; D gene: .; J gene: TRBJ1-2; CDR3 DNA: TGTGCCAGCAGGATTCAATCCAGATCGAACTATGGCTACACCTTC; CDR3 protein: CASRIQSRSNYGYTF
V gene: TRBV7-2; clone size: few; D gene: TRBD1; J gene: TRBJ1-2; CDR3 DNA: TGTGCCAGCAGCTTAACTCCGGGACAGGGGGCCAGATATGGCTACACCTTC; CDR3 protein: CASSLTPGQGARYGYTF
V gene: TRBV7-8; clone size: .; D gene: .; J gene: TRBJ1-1; CDR3 DNA: TGTGCCAGCAGCTTAGGTGGGGGGGCTGACACTGAAGCTTTCTTT; CDR3 protein: CASSLGGGADTEAFF
V gene: TRBV5-1; clone size: .; D gene: TRBD1; J gene: TRBJ1-2; CDR3 DNA: TGCGCCAGCAGCGCCGGACAGGGGGGCTATGGCTACACCTTC; CDR3 protein: CASSAGQGGYGYTF
V gene: TRBV10-2; clone size: .; D gene: .; J gene: TRBJ2-3; CDR3 DNA: TGCGCCAGCAGTTCCCCTTTTACAGATACGCAGTATTTT; CDR3 protein: CASSSPFTDTQYF
V gene: TRBV29-1; clone size: .; D gene: .; J gene: TRBJ1-2; CDR3 DNA: TGCAGCGTTGAGGAGGATGGCTACACCTTC; CDR3 protein: CSVEEDGYTF
V gene: TRBV15; clone size: .; D gene: TRBD1; J gene: TRBJ1-2; CDR3 DNA: TGTGCCACCAGCAAGGGACAGATTAACTATGGCTACACCTTC; CDR3 protein: CATSKGQINYGYTF
V gene: TRBV5-1; clone size: .; D gene: TRBD1; J gene: TRBJ1-4; CDR3 DNA: TGCGCCAGCAGCTTGATCGCACAGGGGGCAAAAGAAAAACTGTTTTTT; CDR3 protein: CASSLIAQGAKEKLFF
V gene: TRBV18; clone size: once; D gene: .; J gene: TRBJ1-2; CDR3 DNA: TGTGCCAGCTCACCGCCCTGGGAGGGACTCTATGGCTACACCTTC; CDR3 protein: CASSPPWEGLYGYTF
V gene: TRBV19; clone size: once; D gene: TRBD1; J gene: TRBJ1-1; CDR3 DNA: TGTGCCAGTAAGAACCCGGGGACAGCTGAAGCTTTCTTT; CDR3 protein: CASKNPGTAEAFF
V gene: TRBV27; clone size: .; D gene: .; J gene: TRBJ1-2; CDR3 DNA: TGTGCCAGCAAAGGACATCATGGCTACACCTTC; CDR3 protein: CASKGHHGYTF
V gene: TRBV7-2; clone size: once; D gene: TRBD1; J gene: TRBJ2-3; CDR3 DNA: TGTGCCAGCAGCTTAGCTAGGGGGCGAGCAGATACGCAGTATTTT; CDR3 protein: CASSLARGRADTQYF
V gene: TRBV3-1/TRBV3-2; clone size: .; D gene: TRBD1; J gene: TRBJ1-5; CDR3 DNA: TGTGCCAGCAGCCAAGGAGGTAGGGGGCTGAGGCAGCCCCAGCATTTT; CDR3 protein: CASSQGGRGLRQPQHF
V gene: TRBV4-2; clone size: .; D gene: TRBD1; J gene: TRBJ2-3; CDR3 DNA: TGTGCCAGCAGCCAAGATAGTTGGACAGGGGCAGATACGCAGTATTTT; CDR3 protein: CASSQDSWTGADTQYF
V gene: TRBV6-2/TRBV6-3; clone size: once; D gene: TRBD1; J gene: TRBJ1-2; CDR3 DNA: TGTGCCAGCAGTCCATTATCTAGAGACAGGGGCTATGGCTACACCTTC; CDR3 protein: CASSPLSRDRGYGYTF
V gene: TRBV28; clone size: .; D gene: TRBD1; J gene: TRBJ1-1; CDR3 DNA: TGTGCCAGCAGTCCGACAGGGTTCACCGCTGAAGCTTTCTTT; CDR3 protein: CASSPTGFTAEAFF
V gene: TRBV30; clone size: .; D gene: .; J gene: TRBJ1-3; CDR3 DNA: TGTGCCTGGAGTAGCACTGGAAACACCATATATTTT; CDR3 protein: CAWSSTGNTIYF
V gene: TRBV30; clone size: .; D gene: TRBD1; J gene: TRBJ1-2; CDR3 DNA: TGTGCCTGGATCAGGGACAGGAGCCTCTCTCCCTATGGCTACACCTTC; CDR3 protein: CAWIRDRSLSPYGYTF
V gene: TRBV7-9; clone size: .; D gene: TRBD1; J gene: TRBJ2-1; CDR3 DNA: TGTGCCAGCAGCCCAGACAGGGGGCTCGATGAGCAGTTCTTC; CDR3 protein: CASSPDRGLDEQFF
V gene: TRBV15; clone size: .; D gene: TRBD1; J gene: TRBJ1-1; CDR3 DNA: TGTGCCACCAGCAGAGCTGACAGGGGAGAAGCTTTCTTT; CDR3 protein: CATSRADRGEAFF
V gene: TRBV9; clone size: .; D gene: TRBD2; J gene: TRBJ2-5; CDR3 DNA: TGTGCCAGCTCGGGGGGGCTTTTAGAGACCCAGTACTTC; CDR3 protein: CASSGGLLETQYF
V gene: TRBV25-1; clone size: .; D gene: TRBD1; J gene: TRBJ1-5; CDR3 DNA: TGTACCACCGAAGGACAGGGAACAGGTCAGCCCCAGCATTTT; CDR3 protein: CTTEGQGTGQPQHF
V gene: TRBV6-5; clone size: .; D gene: .; J gene: TRBJ2-5; CDR3 DNA: TGTGCCAGCGCGGGGAGTCGGGGGACGGGGACCCAGTACTTC; CDR3 protein: CASAGSRGTGTQYF
V gene: TRBV11-2; clone size: .; D gene: TRBD1; J gene: TRBJ2-3; CDR3 DNA: TGTGCCAGCAGCTCGACAGGGGCCCGACGGTTTCCTCCAGATACGCAGTATTTT; CDR3 protein: CASSSTGARRFPPDTQYF
V gene: TRBV5-4; clone size: .; D gene: TRBD2; J gene: TRBJ2-1; CDR3 DNA: TGTGCCAGCAGCCAGGACGGGGGGGGTGGCTACAATGAGCAGTTCTTC; CDR3 protein: CASSQDGGGGYNEQFF